This T cell receptor (beta chain) was identified during a study of T-cell memory formation after mild COVID-19. One entry per CDR3 protein, called by TCRdb with MiXCR from the 5' RACE reads. The table records some 110,000 distinct CDR3 sequences, 9.5% to 15% of them present only once. Germline CDR1 reads SEHNR; CDR2 reads FQNEAQ (reference sequence). Trimming removed 8 bases from V and 6 bases from J, with 11 bases in between. This CDR3 region has 12 residues. The receptor was derived from an adult woman who had mild COVID-19 (a few samples of this study predate the infection). Cell type and time point are not known. Sequenced input: PBMCs or a T cell subset sorted from them (not recorded which). The chain carries TRBV7-9 and TRBJ2-1; D gene uncertain. The CDR3, as DNA: TGTGCCAGCGCCGAAGGACCCAATGAGCAGTTCTTC. This translates into CASAEGPNEQFF.